This T cell receptor (beta chain) was documented in a study of shared clonotypes between healthy human individuals. Investigators divided CD4+ cells into CD45RA+ naive and CD45RA-negative memory subsets. This CDR3 is built from 16 residues. General study points: In contrast to clonotypes shared by all four donors, non-shared clonotypes had lower generation probabilities.

Here immunoSEQ multiplex PCR was the method, and the copy in TCRdb shows in-frame clones only, minus some. The table includes around 700,000 clones, 73% detected once. To note about this clone: Its antigen remains unknown.

The chain recombines TRBV21-1 with TRBJ2-7; no check of the table's D call, TRBD1, against the DNA was made. TRBV21-1 is given as a pseudogene. The TCR sequence derives from a woman aged 25 to 39 in good health. Sequencing input: memory CD4+ T cells sorted from blood. Subset denoted: CD45RA-negative fraction. Here the CDR3 DNA reads TGTGCCAGCAGCTGCCCCCCCCCGGGACAGGCTTACGAGCAGTACTTC. Protein: CASSCPPPGQAYEQYF.